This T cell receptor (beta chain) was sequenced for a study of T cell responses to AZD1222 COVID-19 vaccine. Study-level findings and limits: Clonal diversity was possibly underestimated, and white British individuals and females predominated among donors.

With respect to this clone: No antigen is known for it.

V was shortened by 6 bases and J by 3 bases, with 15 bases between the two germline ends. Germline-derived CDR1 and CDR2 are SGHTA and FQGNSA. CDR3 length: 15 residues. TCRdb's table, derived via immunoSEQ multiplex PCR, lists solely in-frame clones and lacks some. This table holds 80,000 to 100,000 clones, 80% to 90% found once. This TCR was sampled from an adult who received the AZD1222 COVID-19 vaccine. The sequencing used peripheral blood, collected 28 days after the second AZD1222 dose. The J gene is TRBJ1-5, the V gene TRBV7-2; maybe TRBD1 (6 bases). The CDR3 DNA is TGTGCCAGCAGTGAGTTTGGACAGTTCAATCAGCCCCAGCATTTT. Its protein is CASSEFGQFNQPQHF.